This T cell receptor beta chain stems from a study of blood T cell repertoires in COVID-19. Whole-study context: There were acute and convalescent COVID-19 samples, and they came from the United States, Italy and Spain. The analysed material was cDNA or gDNA that came from T cells, B-cell-depleted T cells, or PBMCs.

Patients in Seattle were enrolled during active infection, then followed longitudinally. Measured with immunoSEQ multiplex PCR; TCRdb has only the in-frame clones, and not every one. The sample has 130,000 or so clones, about four fifths seen once. Germline CDR1 MDHEN, CDR2 SYDVKM. This CDR3 contains 11 residues. The germline V and J ends were trimmed by 3 bases and 7 bases, with 3 bases remaining between them. The sequence derives from a man aged 25 to 45 with COVID-19, enrolled during active disease. The rearrangement joins TRBV28 to TRBJ1-4; unclear D gene. The sample comprised peripheral blood. The CDR3: CASSLSEKLFF. CDR3 DNA: TGTGCCAGCAGTTTGAGTGAAAAACTGTTTTTT.